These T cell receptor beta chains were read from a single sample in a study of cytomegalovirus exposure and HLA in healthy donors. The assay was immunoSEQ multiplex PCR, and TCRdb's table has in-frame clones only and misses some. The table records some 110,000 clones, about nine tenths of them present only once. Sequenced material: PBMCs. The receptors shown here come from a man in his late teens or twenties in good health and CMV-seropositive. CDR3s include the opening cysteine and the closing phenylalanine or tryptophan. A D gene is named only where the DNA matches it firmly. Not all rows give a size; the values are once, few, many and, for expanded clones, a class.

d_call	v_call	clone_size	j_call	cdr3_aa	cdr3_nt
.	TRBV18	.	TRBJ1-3	CASSPLQAGRNTIYF	TGTGCCAGCTCACCCCTTCAGGCGGGTAGGAACACCATATATTTT
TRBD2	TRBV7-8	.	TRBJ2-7	CASSKLAGFSYEQYF	TGTGCCAGCAGCAAACTAGCGGGGTTCTCCTACGAGCAGTACTTC
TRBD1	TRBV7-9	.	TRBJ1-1	CASSFGTGEFEAFF	TGTGCCAGCAGCTTCGGGACAGGGGAATTCGAAGCTTTCTTT
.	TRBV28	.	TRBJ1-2	CASTSGGKGYTF	TGTGCCAGCACTTCGGGGGGCAAGGGCTACACCTTC
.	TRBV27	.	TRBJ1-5	CASSWGSPNSNQPQHF	TGTGCCAGCAGTTGGGGCAGCCCCAATAGCAATCAGCCCCAGCATTTT
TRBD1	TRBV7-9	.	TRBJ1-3	CASSLTGPTGNTIYF	TGTGCCAGCAGTTTGACAGGGCCGACTGGAAACACCATATATTTT
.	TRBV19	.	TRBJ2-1	CASSSRRSIYNEQFF	TGTGCCAGTAGTTCCCGCCGATCTATCTACAATGAGCAGTTCTTC
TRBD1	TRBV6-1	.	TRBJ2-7	CASMLDRVAYEQYF	TGTGCCAGCATGCTCGACAGGGTGGCCTACGAGCAGTACTTC
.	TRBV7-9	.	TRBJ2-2	CASSGVVRPRAGELFF	TGTGCCAGCAGCGGGGTGGTTCGACCGAGGGCCGGGGAGCTGTTTTTT
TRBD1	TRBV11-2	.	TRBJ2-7	CASSFRDRSPYEQYF	TGTGCCAGCAGCTTCCGGGACAGGTCTCCCTACGAGCAGTACTTC
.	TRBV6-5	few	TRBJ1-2	CASSYSGRAAGYTF	TGTGCCAGCAGTTACTCAGGGCGGGCCGCTGGCTACACCTTC
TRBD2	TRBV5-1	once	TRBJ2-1	CASSAPGLAGVREQFF	TGCGCCAGCAGCGCCCCCGGGCTAGCGGGGGTAAGGGAGCAGTTCTTC
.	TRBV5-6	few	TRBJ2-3	CASSLGLGGTGTDTQYF	TGTGCCAGCAGCTTGGGTTTGGGGGGAACGGGGACAGATACGCAGTATTTT
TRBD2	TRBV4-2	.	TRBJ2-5	CASSPGGGAQETQYF	TGTGCCAGCAGTCCCGGCGGGGGGGCTCAAGAGACCCAGTACTTC
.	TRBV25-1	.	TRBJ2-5	CASSAYTSQGETQYF	TGTGCCAGCAGTGCCTACACCTCTCAGGGGGAGACCCAGTACTTC
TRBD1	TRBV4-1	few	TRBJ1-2	CASSRGTGGNYGYTF	TGCGCCAGCAGCCGTGGGACAGGGGGAAACTATGGCTACACCTTC
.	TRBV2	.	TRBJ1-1	CASSEALGATEAFF	TGTGCCAGCAGTGAAGCGCTAGGGGCCACTGAAGCTTTCTTT
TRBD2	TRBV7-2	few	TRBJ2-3	CASSPLAGGFDTQYF	TGTGCCAGCAGCCCGCTAGCGGGGGGGTTCGATACGCAGTATTTT
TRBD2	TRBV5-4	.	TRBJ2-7	CASRRTGTSGGEQYF	TGTGCCAGCAGGCGAACCGGGACTAGCGGGGGCGAGCAGTACTTC
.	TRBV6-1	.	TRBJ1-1	CASRQGSTEAFF	TGTGCCAGCAGACAGGGCAGTACTGAAGCTTTCTTT
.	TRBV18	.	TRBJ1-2	CASSLGGFNYGYTF	TGTGCCAGCTCGCTCGGGGGGTTTAACTATGGCTACACCTTC
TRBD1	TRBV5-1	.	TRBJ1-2	CASGTDRGSYGYTF	TGCGCCAGCGGAACAGACAGGGGAAGCTATGGCTACACCTTC
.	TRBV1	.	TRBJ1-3	CTSSSDRGGGNTIYF	TGCACCAGCAGCTCCGACAGGGGAGGCGGAAACACCATATATTTT
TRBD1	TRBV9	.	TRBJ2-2	CASSAMTGVFAGELFF	TGTGCCAGCAGCGCCATGACAGGGGTGTTTGCCGGGGAGCTGTTTTTT
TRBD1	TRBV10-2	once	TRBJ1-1	CASSRTGVNTEAFF	TGCGCCAGCAGTAGGACAGGGGTGAACACTGAAGCTTTCTTT
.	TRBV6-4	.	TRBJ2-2	CASSDSGLHTGELFF	TGTGCCAGCAGTGACTCCGGACTTCACACCGGGGAGCTGTTTTTT